A selection of T cell receptor beta chains follows, all from one sample in a study of control samples from healthy donors and cancer patients. Here immunoSEQ multiplex PCR was the method, and the copy in TCRdb shows in-frame clones only, minus some. The sample includes over 110,000 clones, roughly 92% of them seen just once. The sample taken for sequencing was blood. These receptors came from a man aged 30 to 45 in good health. CDR3s include the opening cysteine and the closing phenylalanine or tryptophan. Each record gives: J gene, D gene, clone size, V gene, CDR3 DNA, CDR3 protein. D genes are given only for firm matches. Size tells how often a clone was seen (once, few, many) or the class of an expanded clone, and some rows leave it out.

>TRBJ1-2|TRBD1|NA|TRBV12-3/TRBV12-4
TGTGCCAGCAGCGAACAGGGGCGGATTGGCTACACCTTC
CASSEQGRIGYTF
>TRBJ2-7|NA|once|TRBV2
TGTGCCAGCAGTGAAGAGGGAGACTCCTACGAGCAGTACTTC
CASSEEGDSYEQYF
>TRBJ1-1|NA|NA|TRBV27
TGTGCCAGCAGTTTACAGGGCCGGGCTTTCTTT
CASSLQGRAFF
>TRBJ2-7|TRBD2|once|TRBV7-6
TGTGCCAGCAGCTTAGCTAGCGGGAGGGCCCTCAGGAACGAGCAGTACTTC
CASSLASGRALRNEQYF
>TRBJ1-5|NA|NA|TRBV6-5
TGTGCCAGCAGTTACAGGAGCAATCAGCCCCAGCATTTT
CASSYRSNQPQHF
>TRBJ2-1|TRBD2|NA|TRBV7-2
TGTGCCAGCAGCCCAGCCCGAATCGGGAGGAGGTCCTACAATGAGCAGTTCTTC
CASSPARIGRRSYNEQFF
>TRBJ1-5|NA|NA|TRBV28
TGTGCCAGCTTCTCGTACGGGGGAAGCAATCAGCCCCAGCATTTT
CASFSYGGSNQPQHF
>TRBJ1-3|TRBD1|NA|TRBV9
TGTGCCAGCAGCGCCCTGGACAGGGGGCCGGGTAACACCATATATTTT
CASSALDRGPGNTIYF
>TRBJ2-1|NA|few|TRBV11-3
TGTGCCAGCAGCACGGGGACGCTGGGCGCCGATGAGCAGTTCTTC
CASSTGTLGADEQFF
>TRBJ2-7|TRBD2|once|TRBV30
TGTGCCTGGAGTGGGCTAGCGGGAGTCTACGAGCAGTACTTC
CAWSGLAGVYEQYF
>TRBJ2-2|TRBD2|NA|TRBV11-2
TGTGCCAGCAAGAAACCGGGACTAGCGGCAACCGGGGAGCTGTTTTTT
CASKKPGLAATGELFF
>TRBJ1-2|NA|NA|TRBV28
TGTGCCAGCAGTTTATATGGGGACTATGGCTACACCTTC
CASSLYGDYGYTF
>TRBJ1-1|NA|once|TRBV10-3
TGTGCCATCAGACAGGCTCAGAACACTGAAGCTTTCTTT
CAIRQAQNTEAFF
>TRBJ2-7|NA|NA|TRBV7-2
TGTGCCAGCAGCAGGGGGCAGGGTGGAGGGCCGGACGGCGAGCAGTACTTC
CASSRGQGGGPDGEQYF
>TRBJ2-1|TRBD1|once|TRBV11-3
TGTGCCAGCAGCGATCTCGACAGGGGCAATGAGCAGTTCTTC
CASSDLDRGNEQFF
>TRBJ1-1|NA|NA|TRBV11-1
TGTGCCAGCAGCCCGAATGGACAGCCGGAAGCTTTCTTT
CASSPNGQPEAFF
>TRBJ1-1|NA|NA|TRBV21-1
TGTGCCAGCAGCACTATAAAAGTCAGGGGTATGAACACTGAAGCTTTCTTT
CASSTIKVRGMNTEAFF
>TRBJ1-5|NA|NA|TRBV4-3
TGCGCCAGCAGCCGAGATCACGGGGGTCTCGTAGGTCAGCCCCAGCATTTT
CASSRDHGGLVGQPQHF
>TRBJ2-5|NA|once|TRBV28
TGTGCCAGCAGTTTCCAGGGCAGGGGAGGCCACTTC
CASSFQGRGGHF
>TRBJ2-5|TRBD2|NA|TRBV6-2/TRBV6-3
TGTGCCAGCAGTCTAAGACTAGCGGGGCTACAAGAGACCCAGTACTTC
CASSLRLAGLQETQYF
>TRBJ2-1|NA|NA|TRBV2
TGTGCCAGCAGGTGGATCCAGGGGATAAATGAGCAGTTCTTC
CASRWIQGINEQFF
>TRBJ2-3|NA|NA|TRBV21-1
TGTGCCAGCAGCACTTTGGGACTAGCGTACACAGATACGCAGTATTTT
CASSTLGLAYTDTQYF
>TRBJ1-1|NA|NA|TRBV28
TGTGCCAGCAGGCCGACAGTCACTGAAGCTTTCTTT
CASRPTVTEAFF
>TRBJ2-3|NA|NA|TRBV5-1
TGCGCCAGCAGCTTGCAAGGCGGCATTAGCACAGATACGCAGTATTTT
CASSLQGGISTDTQYF
>TRBJ2-5|TRBD1|NA|TRBV19
TGTGCCAGTAGTATAAGGGGACAGGAGTTACAAGAGACCCAGTACTTC
CASSIRGQELQETQYF
>TRBJ1-3|NA|NA|TRBV9
TGTGCCAGCAGCGAAAAAACGGGACGCCTCTCTGGAAACACCATATATTTT
CASSEKTGRLSGNTIYF
>TRBJ2-3|NA|NA|TRBV6-5
TGTGCCAGCAGTTACGGAGAGCCAGATACGCAGTATTTT
CASSYGEPDTQYF
>TRBJ2-1|TRBD1|NA|TRBV3-1/TRBV3-2
TGTGCCAGCAGCTCCGCAGACAGGGCGCGGGTCTTC
CASSSADRARVF
>TRBJ1-2|NA|NA|TRBV2
TGTGCCAGCAGTGGGACGAGCTCGGGGGCGTCTGGCTACACCTTC
CASSGTSSGASGYTF
>TRBJ2-2|TRBD1|NA|TRBV30
TGTGCCTGGAGCGAGGGACAGGGAAACACCGGGGAGCTGTTTTTT
CAWSEGQGNTGELFF
>TRBJ2-3|TRBD2|NA|TRBV5-5
TGTGCCAGCAGCTTCCAAGCGGGGTTCACAGATACGCAGTATTTT
CASSFQAGFTDTQYF
>TRBJ1-4|NA|once|TRBV28
TGTGCCAGCAGTTTACCGGACAGAAATGAAAAACTGTTTTTT
CASSLPDRNEKLFF
>TRBJ1-1|TRBD1|NA|TRBV4-1
TGCGCCAGCAGCCAGCCACGGGACAGGGTAAATGAAGCTTTCTTT
CASSQPRDRVNEAFF
>TRBJ1-3|NA|NA|TRBV3-1/TRBV3-2
TGTGCCAGCAGCCCTCCGGGTTTGTCGCACACCATATATTTT
CASSPPGLSHTIYF
>TRBJ2-1|TRBD2|NA|TRBV15
TGTGCCACCAGCACCGGGACTAGCGGTCTGTACAATGAGCAGTTCTTC
CATSTGTSGLYNEQFF
>TRBJ1-2|NA|NA|TRBV27
TGTGCCAGCAGTACAGGGACCTATGGCTACACCTTC
CASSTGTYGYTF
>TRBJ1-2|NA|NA|TRBV19
TGTGCCAGTAGTATCGGCTGGGATGGCTACACCTTC
CASSIGWDGYTF
>TRBJ2-3|NA|once|TRBV6-2/TRBV6-3
TGTGCCAGCAGTTACTCGGGGTTCGGGGATACGCAGTATTTT
CASSYSGFGDTQYF
>TRBJ2-3|TRBD1|once|TRBV5-1
TGCGCCAGCGGACAGGGAGGCGCAGATACGCAGTATTTT
CASGQGGADTQYF
>TRBJ2-1|NA|NA|TRBV3-1/TRBV3-2
TGTGCCAGCAGCGGACTTTACAATGAGCAGTTCTTC
CASSGLYNEQFF
>TRBJ2-1|NA|NA|TRBV6-1
TGTGCCAGCAGTGAATATGATAGAAGCTACAATGAGCAGTTCTTC
CASSEYDRSYNEQFF
>TRBJ2-1|TRBD2|NA|TRBV29-1
TGCAGCGCCCCCCATCAGACTAGCGGGAGAGTTGATGAGCAGTTCTTC
CSAPHQTSGRVDEQFF